The present T cell receptor beta chain was sequenced within a study of blood T cell repertoires in COVID-19. As for the study in general: Acute and convalescent COVID-19 specimens originated in the United States, Italy and Spain.

As processed by the authors: Amplification of reference gene primers provided the estimated nucleated cell counts. Assay used: immunoSEQ multiplex PCR; TCRdb lists only in-frame clones, some missing. Clone size and the V and J calls come from that table; the DNA yielded D and trimming. Of 100,000 to 130,000 clones in the sample, about 80% were seen once. This clone was counted a few times. Trimming took 3 bases from V and 0 from J, leaving 12 bases between them. In germline, CDR1 is SGHRS, CDR2 YFSETQ. This CDR3 spans 16 amino acids. This rearrangement joins TRBV5-1 to TRBJ1-4; D is ambiguous. Sequencing input: peripheral blood. The sequence came from a man aged 65-85 years with acute or convalescent COVID-19. The CDR3 DNA is TGCGCCAGCAGCTCCGCGCAGGCTGCAACTAATGAAAAACTGTTTTTT. Translated, it gives CASSSAQAATNEKLFF.